A single sample gave rise to the 8 T cell receptor beta chains below, sequenced in a study of blood T cell repertoires in COVID-19. Assay used: immunoSEQ multiplex PCR; TCRdb lists only in-frame clones, some missing. The sample has 250,000 to 350,000 clones, over 75% seen once. Sequencing input: peripheral blood. These receptors were obtained from a woman in her 30s with COVID-19, enrolled during active disease.

V usage is TRBV2 and J usage is TRBJ1-2; D is possibly TRBD1 (5 bases). Germline lookup yields CDR1 SNHLY and CDR2 FYNNEI. This CDR3 comprises 12 residues. Trimming left V 5 bases short and J 5 bases short, with 9 bases between. The CDR3 DNA follows: TGTGCCAGCAGTCCTACAGGATATGGCTACACCTTC. Translating gives CASSPTGYGYTF. Drawing the rest from reference TRBV2 and TRBJ1-2, the complete variable domain is EPEVTQTPSHQVTQMGQEVILRCVPISNHLYFYWYRQILGQKVEFLVSFYNNEISEKSEIFDDQFSVERPDGSNFTLKIRSTKLEDSAMYFCASSPTGYGYTFGSGTRLTVV.

The V gene is TRBV6-4, the J gene TRBJ2-2, with 9 nucleotides matching TRBD2. The CDR3 loop spans 15 amino acids. With 8 bases clipped from V and 3 bases from J, the junction kept 7 bases outside the gene matches. Germline V lookup: CDR1 MRHNA, CDR2 SNTAGT. CDR3 nucleotide sequence: TGTGCCAGCTCAATTAGCGGGAGCGACACCGGGGAGCTGTTTTTT. This codes for CASSISGSDTGELFF.

The chain combines TRBV2 with TRBJ1-4; perhaps TRBD1 as D (5 bases). The CDR3 spans 12 residues. The V and J ends lost 5 bases and 8 bases respectively, with 9 bases between them. From germline, CDR1 is SNHLY and CDR2 FYNNEI. In nucleotides, the CDR3 is TGTGCCAGCAGTTTGAAGGGGGAAAAACTGTTTTTT. Residues: CASSLKGEKLFF.

The chain couples TRBV9 to TRBJ2-7, with 12 bases matching TRBD2. The length of the CDR3 is 15 residues. Germline values: CDR1 SGDLS, CDR2 YYNGEE. V trimming: 0 bases; J trimming: 4 bases; junction bases outside the gene matches: 2. Written as DNA, the CDR3 is TGTGCCAGCAGCGTAGGACTAGCGGGAGAGTACGAGCAGTACTTC. Its protein is CASSVGLAGEYEQYF.

This clone has just a few counts. The chain's CDR3 is CASSIVGSSRYGYTF. The CDR3 nucleotides read TGTGCCAGTAGTATAGTTGGCTCAAGTCGCTATGGCTACACCTTC. This sequence joins TRBV19 and TRBJ1-2; no firm D call. V gave up 1 base and J gave up 4 bases, with 13 bases separating them. This CDR3 is built from 15 residues. CDR1 and CDR2 (germline): LNHDA, SQIVND (reference sequence).

The chain recombines TRBV4-3 with TRBJ2-5, with D hard to call. V dropped 1 base and J dropped 1 base, with 4 bases sitting between them. Germline values: CDR1 LGHNA, CDR2 YSLEER. This CDR3 is 13 amino acids long. This chain's CDR3 is CASSQGLQETQYF. The CDR3 nucleotides read TGCGCCAGCAGCCAAGGGCTCCAAGAGACCCAGTACTTC.

The CDR3 sequence is CASSSTRGQGSHEQYF. The DNA of the CDR3 is TGTGCCAGCAGCTCGACCCGCGGACAGGGGTCCCACGAGCAGTACTTC. This chain links TRBV7-9 with TRBJ2-7; 9 nucleotides match TRBD1. CDR3 length equals 16 residues. CDR1 is SEHNR and CDR2 is FQNEAQ in the germline V gene (reference sequence). Trimming cost V 4 bases and J 5 bases; bases outside gene matches: 12.

This clone was counted a few times. In the same sample, other DNA sequences code for this CDR3. V gene TRBV30 combines with J gene TRBJ1-1, with D uncertain. V lost 4 bases and J 1 base, leaving 4 bases between the germline ends. The CDR3 runs 11 residues. CDR1 and CDR2 from the germline V gene are GTSNPN and SVGIG (reference sequence). The CDR3 DNA reads as TGTGCCTGGAATCGGAACACTGAAGCTTTCTTT. Amino acid sequence: CAWNRNTEAFF.